The rows below give T cell receptor beta chains drawn from one sample of a study of blood T cell repertoires in COVID-19. Some clones are missing from TCRdb's copy, which holds only in-frame ones; the method was immunoSEQ multiplex PCR. The repertoire holds about 140,000 clones, with around 86% as singletons. Input material: peripheral blood. The receptors come from a woman older than 75 with acute or convalescent COVID-19. Each CDR3 is given with its conserved first and last residue. A D gene is named only where the DNA matches it firmly. Size values are once, few and many counts, or a class for expanded clones, and some rows have none.

clone size,D gene,CDR3 length,V gene,J gene,CDR3 DNA,CDR3 protein
NA,NA,15,TRBV18,TRBJ1-4,TGTGCCAGCTCATATACAGTGCGCACTAATGAAAAACTGTTTTTT,CASSYTVRTNEKLFF
NA,NA,16,TRBV5-6,TRBJ2-1,TGTGCCAGCAGTCCTAGGGGGCCAGCGGGAGACAATGAGCAGTTCTTC,CASSPRGPAGDNEQFF
NA,TRBD1,20,TRBV23-1,TRBJ1-3,TGCGCCAGCAGTCCGAATAAACGGACAGAACAGGGGGGGCTGAGAAACACCATATATTTT,CASSPNKRTEQGGLRNTIYF
NA,NA,13,TRBV3-1/TRBV3-2,TRBJ1-2,TGTGCCAGCAGCCAACCGCGCGGCTATGGCTACACCTTC,CASSQPRGYGYTF
NA,NA,11,TRBV7-6,TRBJ2-3,TGTGCCAGCAGCTTGAGGGATACGCAGTATTTT,CASSLRDTQYF
NA,NA,15,TRBV18,TRBJ2-1,TGTGCCAGCTCACCCGGTGCGGTCTATTACAATGAGCAGTTCTTC,CASSPGAVYYNEQFF
NA,TRBD1,12,TRBV28,TRBJ1-2,TGTGCCAGCAGTCTATCGACAGGGGGCTACACCTTC,CASSLSTGGYTF
few,TRBD2,14,TRBV28,TRBJ2-2,TGTGCCAGCAGGCCGGGACTAGCGTCCGGGGAGCTGTTTTTT,CASRPGLASGELFF
NA,NA,14,TRBV4-1,TRBJ1-2,TGCGCCAGCAGCCCTCGGGAGGGTGACTATGGCTACACCTTC,CASSPREGDYGYTF
NA,NA,13,TRBV7-2,TRBJ1-4,TGTGCCAGCAGCTTTATTGTTAATGAAAAACTGTTTTTT,CASSFIVNEKLFF
NA,TRBD2,16,TRBV4-2,TRBJ2-1,TGTGCCAGCAGCCAAGAAGGGACTAGCGAATACAATGAGCAGTTCTTC,CASSQEGTSEYNEQFF
NA,NA,13,TRBV7-3,TRBJ2-5,TGTGCCAGCAGCCAGGGGCCGGGGGAGACCCAGTACTTC,CASSQGPGETQYF
NA,NA,14,TRBV28,TRBJ1-2,TGTGCCAGCAGAAGTGCTGGCAGGGAGGGGGGCTACACCTTC,CASRSAGREGGYTF
NA,NA,13,TRBV12-3/TRBV12-4,TRBJ2-5,TGTGCCAGCAGTTTACTGCGGGGAGAGACCCAGTACTTC,CASSLLRGETQYF
few,TRBD1,13,TRBV19,TRBJ1-1,TGTGCCAGCGGGGACAGGCCGAACACTGAAGCTTTCTTT,CASGDRPNTEAFF
NA,NA,18,TRBV9,TRBJ1-4,TGTGCCAGCAGCGTAGGGGCGAGCGCGGGGATTACTAATGAAAAACTGTTTTTT,CASSVGASAGITNEKLFF
once,TRBD1,14,TRBV28,TRBJ1-5,TGTGCCAGCAGTAAGAGGGACAGGATGGGGCCCCAGCATTTT,CASSKRDRMGPQHF
NA,TRBD2,16,TRBV28,TRBJ2-7,TGTGCCAGCAGCTACGGGCCCCTAGCGGGTCTCTACGAGCAGTACTTC,CASSYGPLAGLYEQYF
NA,TRBD2,15,TRBV2,TRBJ2-1,TGTGCCAGCCCGACCGGGACTAGCGGGAGAGTAGAGCAGTTCTTC,CASPTGTSGRVEQFF
NA,TRBD2,19,TRBV15,TRBJ2-3,TGTGCCACCAGTGCCGGGACTAGCGGGGGGAGACGGAGCACAGATACGCAGTATTTT,CATSAGTSGGRRSTDTQYF
few,TRBD2,13,TRBV6-5,TRBJ2-7,TGTGCCAGCATGAGCGGGATTCAATACGAGCAGTACTTC,CASMSGIQYEQYF
few,TRBD1,16,TRBV2,TRBJ1-5,TGTGCCAGCAGGGAAGGGGACAGGGGAGGCAATCAGCCCCAGCATTTT,CASREGDRGGNQPQHF
NA,NA,13,TRBV28,TRBJ1-2,TGTGCCAGCAGACCCAGGGTATCCTATGGCTACACCTTC,CASRPRVSYGYTF
NA,NA,15,TRBV6-5,TRBJ2-7,TGTGCCAGCAGTTACTCAGGGGCTTTCTCCTACGAGCAGTACTTC,CASSYSGAFSYEQYF
NA,NA,13,TRBV19,TRBJ1-2,TGTGCCAGTAAGCGGACGGATAACTATGGCTACACCTTC,CASKRTDNYGYTF
NA,NA,14,TRBV2,TRBJ1-2,TGTGCCAGCAGCCTGTGGGGAGACAACTATGGCTACACCTTC,CASSLWGDNYGYTF
NA,TRBD2,19,TRBV5-1,TRBJ2-1,TGCGCCAGCAGCTCGGGACTAGCGGGAGAACGGGGCTCCTACAATGAGCAGTTCTTC,CASSSGLAGERGSYNEQFF
once,NA,14,TRBV4-2,TRBJ2-4,TGTGCCAGCAGCCCACAGGGAGCCAAAAACATTCAGTACTTC,CASSPQGAKNIQYF
NA,TRBD2,18,TRBV11-2,TRBJ2-3,TGTGCCAGCAGCTCCCTGGGGCGGGGACTATCTAGCACAGATACGCAGTATTTT,CASSSLGRGLSSTDTQYF
once,NA,17,TRBV18,TRBJ1-3,TGTGCCAGCTCACCACTAGGAACAGGGAGCTCTGGAAACACCATATATTTT,CASSPLGTGSSGNTIYF
NA,TRBD2,15,TRBV5-1,TRBJ2-7,TGCGCCAGCAGCTTCGGGACTAGCGAGGCCTACGAGCAGTACTTC,CASSFGTSEAYEQYF
NA,NA,14,TRBV2,TRBJ1-3,TGTGCCAGCCATCCAGCGTACTCTGGAAACACCATATATTTT,CASHPAYSGNTIYF
NA,TRBD1,17,TRBV7-9,TRBJ1-2,TGTGCCAGCAGCCCCTCACGGACAGGGGGCTCGTGGTATGGCTACACCTTC,CASSPSRTGGSWYGYTF
NA,NA,13,TRBV7-2,TRBJ2-7,TGTGCCCCCCGGAAACAGGAGACCTACGAGCAGTACTTC,CAPRKQETYEQYF
NA,NA,17,TRBV11-3,TRBJ2-3,TGTGCCAGCAGCTTAGTCCCCTCTAAGACATGGTATATGAGGCAGTATTTT,CASSLVPSKTWYMRQYF
NA,NA,13,TRBV16,TRBJ2-1,TGTGCCAGCAGCATGACGGGTGACAATGAGCAGTTCTTC,CASSMTGDNEQFF
NA,NA,15,TRBV7-9,TRBJ1-6,TGTGCCAGCATCCCCCCTTCAACAGGGTCTGGTCCCCTCCACTTT,CASIPPSTGSGPLHF
NA,NA,14,TRBV3-1/TRBV3-2,TRBJ2-1,TGTGCCAGCAGTACTTCTAATTCCTACAATGAGCAGTTCTTC,CASSTSNSYNEQFF
NA,TRBD1,16,TRBV5-1,TRBJ2-1,TGCGCCAGCAGCTTGGTCGGGACAGGGGTTTTCGATGAGCAGTTCTTC,CASSLVGTGVFDEQFF
NA,NA,14,TRBV30,TRBJ2-6,TGTGCCTGGAGTGCAGGGTCTGGGGCCAACGTCCTGACTTTC,CAWSAGSGANVLTF
NA,NA,14,TRBV28,TRBJ1-3,TGTGCCAGCAGATCAGGGTCTGCTGGAAACACCATATATTTT,CASRSGSAGNTIYF
NA,NA,13,TRBV5-6,TRBJ1-2,TGTGCCAGCAGCTTGGAGACAGTATATGGCTACACCTTC,CASSLETVYGYTF
NA,NA,15,TRBV7-6,TRBJ2-5,TGTGCCAGCAGCTTAGCGCCGGGTCCAGAGAGAACCCAGTACTTC,CASSLAPGPERTQYF
NA,NA,13,TRBV19,TRBJ2-3,TGTGCCAGTAGTATAATGGGGAGCGATACGCAGTATTTT,CASSIMGSDTQYF
NA,TRBD1,14,TRBV10-3,TRBJ2-7,TGTGCCATCGCGCCGGGACAGACTTCCTACGAGCAGTACTTC,CAIAPGQTSYEQYF
NA,TRBD1,13,TRBV12-3/TRBV12-4,TRBJ2-7,TGTGCCAGCAGCCCCGACAGGGGATACGAGCAGTACTTC,CASSPDRGYEQYF
NA,TRBD2,18,TRBV3-1/TRBV3-2,TRBJ2-2,TGTGCCAGCAGTCCCCGGACTAGCGGAGCCTCGAACACCGGGGAGCTGTTTTTT,CASSPRTSGASNTGELFF
few,TRBD2,14,TRBV30,TRBJ2-7,TGTGCCTGGAGTGTCCGAGCGGGGAGGAACGAGCAGTACTTC,CAWSVRAGRNEQYF
NA,NA,16,TRBV5-4,TRBJ1-3,TGTGCCAGCAGCTTGGGCGGGAGGGGATCTGGAAACACCATATATTTT,CASSLGGRGSGNTIYF
NA,NA,16,TRBV4-2,TRBJ1-6,TGTGCCAGCAGCCAAGAAGTAGGGGTTGGCAATTCACCCCTCCACTTT,CASSQEVGVGNSPLHF
NA,TRBD1,14,TRBV10-3,TRBJ1-1,TGTGCCATCAGGGACGGACAGGGGAACACTGAAGCTTTCTTT,CAIRDGQGNTEAFF
NA,NA,12,TRBV19,TRBJ2-3,TGTGCCAGCGGGGTCGGGTCAGGTACGCAGTATTTT,CASGVGSGTQYF
NA,NA,14,TRBV28,TRBJ2-7,TGTGCCAGCAGTTTGACCGGGGATGGTTACGAGCAGTACTTC,CASSLTGDGYEQYF